This record looks at one T cell receptor beta chain sequence and its context. The antigen is not known. The sample originates from a study of T cell responses to AZD1222 COVID-19 vaccine. Profiled with immunoSEQ multiplex PCR; TCRdb holds only in-frame clones, not every one. The sample lists around 140,000 clones; roughly 93% were seen once. Study observations and caveats: The study identified only six AZD1222 recipients as seropositive at baseline.

Germline CDR1 and CDR2: LGHDT and YNNKEL (reference sequence). CDR3 size: 13 residues. The V end was cut by 1 base, the J end by 6 bases, with 7 bases between. The genes are TRBV3-1 (or the pseudogene TRBV3-2) and TRBJ2-1; no definite D call. This clonotype originated in an adult who had recovered from COVID-19. The sequencing used peripheral blood, collected after recovery from COVID-19. CDR3 bases: TGTGCCAGCAGCCAAGTTCTTTTCAATGAGCAGTTCTTC. It yields the protein CASSQVLFNEQFF.